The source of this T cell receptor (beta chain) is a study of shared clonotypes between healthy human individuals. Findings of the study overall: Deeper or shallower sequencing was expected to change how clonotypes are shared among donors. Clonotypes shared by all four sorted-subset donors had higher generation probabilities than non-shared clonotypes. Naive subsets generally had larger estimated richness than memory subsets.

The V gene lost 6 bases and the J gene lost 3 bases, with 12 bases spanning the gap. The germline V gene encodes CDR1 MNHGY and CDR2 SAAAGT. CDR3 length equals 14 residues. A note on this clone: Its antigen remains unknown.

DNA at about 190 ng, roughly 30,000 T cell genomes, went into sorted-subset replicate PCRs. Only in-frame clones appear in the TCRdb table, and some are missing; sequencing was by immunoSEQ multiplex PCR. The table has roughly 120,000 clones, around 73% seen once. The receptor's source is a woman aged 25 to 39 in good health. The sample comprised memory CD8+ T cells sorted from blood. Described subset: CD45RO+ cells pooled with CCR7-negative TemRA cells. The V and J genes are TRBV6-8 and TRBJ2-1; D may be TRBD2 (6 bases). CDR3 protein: CASRILADYNEQFF. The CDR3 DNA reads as TGTGCCAGCAGAATATTAGCGGACTACAATGAGCAGTTCTTC.